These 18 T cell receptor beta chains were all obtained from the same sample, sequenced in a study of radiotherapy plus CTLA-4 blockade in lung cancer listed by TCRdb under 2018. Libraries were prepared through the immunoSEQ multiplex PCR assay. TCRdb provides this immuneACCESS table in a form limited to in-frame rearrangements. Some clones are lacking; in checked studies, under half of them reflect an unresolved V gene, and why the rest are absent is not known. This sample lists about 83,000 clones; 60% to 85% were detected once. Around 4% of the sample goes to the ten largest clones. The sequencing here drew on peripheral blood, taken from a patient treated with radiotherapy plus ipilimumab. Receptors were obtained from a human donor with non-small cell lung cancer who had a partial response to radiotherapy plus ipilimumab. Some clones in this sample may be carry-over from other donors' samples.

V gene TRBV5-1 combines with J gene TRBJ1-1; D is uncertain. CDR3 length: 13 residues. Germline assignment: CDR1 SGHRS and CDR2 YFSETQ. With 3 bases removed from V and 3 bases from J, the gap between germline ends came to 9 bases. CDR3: CASSSDTDTEAFF. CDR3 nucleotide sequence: TGCGCCAGCAGCTCAGACACCGACACTGAAGCTTTCTTT.

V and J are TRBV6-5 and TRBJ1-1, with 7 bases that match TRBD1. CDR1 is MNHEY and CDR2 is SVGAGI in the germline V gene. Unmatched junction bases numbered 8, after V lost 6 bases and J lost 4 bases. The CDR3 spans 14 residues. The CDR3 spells CASRAQGRFTEAFF. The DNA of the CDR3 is TGTGCCAGCAGGGCACAGGGGAGGTTCACTGAAGCTTTCTTT.

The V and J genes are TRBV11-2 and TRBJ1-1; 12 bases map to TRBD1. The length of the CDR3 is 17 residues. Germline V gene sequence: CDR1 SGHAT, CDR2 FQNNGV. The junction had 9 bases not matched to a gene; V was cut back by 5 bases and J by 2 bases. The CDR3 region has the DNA TGTGCCAGCAGCAACCGGGACAGGGGGCGTATTAACACTGAAGCTTTCTTT. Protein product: CASSNRDRGRINTEAFF.

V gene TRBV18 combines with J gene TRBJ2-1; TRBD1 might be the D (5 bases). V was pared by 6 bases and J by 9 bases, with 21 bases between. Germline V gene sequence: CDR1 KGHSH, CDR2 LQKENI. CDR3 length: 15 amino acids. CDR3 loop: CASSVRQSRYGEQFF. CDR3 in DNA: TGTGCCAGCTCGGTGCGACAGTCCCGGTATGGTGAGCAGTTCTTC.

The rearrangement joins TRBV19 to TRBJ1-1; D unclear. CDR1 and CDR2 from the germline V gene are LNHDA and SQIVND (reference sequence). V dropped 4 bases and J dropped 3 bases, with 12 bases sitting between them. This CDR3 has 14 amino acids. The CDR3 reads CASSKEVGYTEAFF. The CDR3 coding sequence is TGTGCCAGTAGTAAGGAGGTGGGGTACACTGAAGCTTTCTTT.

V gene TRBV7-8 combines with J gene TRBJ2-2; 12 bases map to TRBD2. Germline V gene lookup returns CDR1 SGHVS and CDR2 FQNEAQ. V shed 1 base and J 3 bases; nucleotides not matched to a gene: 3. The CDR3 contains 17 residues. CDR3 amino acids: CASSLGLAGGHTGELFF. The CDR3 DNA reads TGTGCCAGCAGCTTAGGTCTAGCGGGGGGGCACACCGGGGAGCTGTTTTTT.

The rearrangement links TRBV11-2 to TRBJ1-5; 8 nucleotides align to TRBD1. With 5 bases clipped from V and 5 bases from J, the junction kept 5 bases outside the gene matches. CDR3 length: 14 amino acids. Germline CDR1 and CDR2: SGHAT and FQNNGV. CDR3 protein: CASSPGTGYQPQHF. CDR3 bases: TGTGCCAGCAGCCCCGGGACAGGTTATCAGCCCCAGCATTTT.

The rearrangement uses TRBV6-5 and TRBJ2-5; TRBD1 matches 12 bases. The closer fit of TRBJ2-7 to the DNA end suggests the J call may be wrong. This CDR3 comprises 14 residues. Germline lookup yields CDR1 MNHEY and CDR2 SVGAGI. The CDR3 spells CASRDRGRSYEQYF. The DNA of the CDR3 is TGTGCCAGCCGGGACAGGGGGCGGTCCTACGAGCAGTACTTC.

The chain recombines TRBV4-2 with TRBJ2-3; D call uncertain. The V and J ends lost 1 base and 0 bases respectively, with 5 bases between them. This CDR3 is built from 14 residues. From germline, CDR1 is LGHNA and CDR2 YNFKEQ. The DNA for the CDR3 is TGTGCCAGCAGCCAAGTCGGGAGCACAGATACGCAGTATTTT. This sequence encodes CASSQVGSTDTQYF.

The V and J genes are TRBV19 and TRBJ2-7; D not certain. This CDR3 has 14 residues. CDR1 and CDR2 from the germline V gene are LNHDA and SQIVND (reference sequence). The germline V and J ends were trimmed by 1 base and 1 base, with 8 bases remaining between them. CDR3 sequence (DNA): TGTGCCAGTAGTATAGCGGTACAGTCCTACGAGCAGTACTTC. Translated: CASSIAVQSYEQYF.

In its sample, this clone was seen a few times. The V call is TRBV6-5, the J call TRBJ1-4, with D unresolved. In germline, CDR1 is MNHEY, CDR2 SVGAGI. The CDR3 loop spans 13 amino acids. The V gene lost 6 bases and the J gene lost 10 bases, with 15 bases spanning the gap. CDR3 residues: CASRGGVGGKLFF. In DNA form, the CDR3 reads TGTGCCAGCAGGGGAGGAGTTGGTGGAAAACTGTTTTTT.

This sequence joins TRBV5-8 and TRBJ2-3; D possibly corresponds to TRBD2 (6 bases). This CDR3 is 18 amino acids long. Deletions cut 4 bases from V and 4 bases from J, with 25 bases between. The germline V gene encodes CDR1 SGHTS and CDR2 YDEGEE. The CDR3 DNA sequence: TGTGCCAGCAGCGACCAGACTAGGGCGCTGGAGAGCGCAGATACGCAGTATTTT. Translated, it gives CASSDQTRALESADTQYF.

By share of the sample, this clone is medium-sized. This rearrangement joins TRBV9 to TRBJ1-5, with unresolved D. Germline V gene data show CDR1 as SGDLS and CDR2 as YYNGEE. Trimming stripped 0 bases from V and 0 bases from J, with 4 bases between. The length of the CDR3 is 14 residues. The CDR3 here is CASSVGDSNQPQHF. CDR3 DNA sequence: TGTGCCAGCAGCGTAGGAGATAGCAATCAGCCCCAGCATTTT. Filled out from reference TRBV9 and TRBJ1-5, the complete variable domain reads DSGVTQTPKHLITATGQRVTLRCSPRSGDLSVYWYQQSLDQGLQFLIQYYNGEERAKGNILERFSAQQFPDLHSELNLSSLELGDSALYFCASSVGDSNQPQHFGDGTRLSIL.

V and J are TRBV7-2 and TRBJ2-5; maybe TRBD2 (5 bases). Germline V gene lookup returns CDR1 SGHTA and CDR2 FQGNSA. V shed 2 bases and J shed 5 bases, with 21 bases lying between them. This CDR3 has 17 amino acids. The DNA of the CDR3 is TGTGCCAGCAGCTTAAATGCCCTGACATCGGGGTTTGAGACCCAGTACTTC. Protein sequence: CASSLNALTSGFETQYF.

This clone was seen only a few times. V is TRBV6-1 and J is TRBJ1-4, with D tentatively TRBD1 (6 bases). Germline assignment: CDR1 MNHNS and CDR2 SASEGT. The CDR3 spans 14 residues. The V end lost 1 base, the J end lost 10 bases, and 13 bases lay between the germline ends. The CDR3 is CASSEVQGLGKLFF. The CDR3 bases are TGTGCCAGCAGTGAAGTACAGGGTCTTGGAAAACTGTTTTTT.

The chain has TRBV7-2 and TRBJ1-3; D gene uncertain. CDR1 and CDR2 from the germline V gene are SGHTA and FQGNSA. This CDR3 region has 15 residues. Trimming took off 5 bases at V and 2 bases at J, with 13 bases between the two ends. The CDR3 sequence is CASSPPGGPGNTIYF. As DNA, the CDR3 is TGTGCCAGCAGCCCCCCAGGAGGTCCTGGAAACACCATATATTTT. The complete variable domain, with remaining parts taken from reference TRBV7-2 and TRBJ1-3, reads GAGVSQSPSNKVTEKGKDVELRCDPISGHTALYWYRQSLGQGLEFLIYFQGNSAPDKSGLPSDRFSAERTGGSVSTLTIQRTQQEDSAVYLCASSPPGGPGNTIYFGEGSWLTVV.

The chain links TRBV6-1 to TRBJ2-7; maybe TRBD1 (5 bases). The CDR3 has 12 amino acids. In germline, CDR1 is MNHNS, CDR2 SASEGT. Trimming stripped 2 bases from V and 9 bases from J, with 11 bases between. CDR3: CASSELGRWQYF. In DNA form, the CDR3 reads TGTGCCAGCAGTGAATTGGGGCGTTGGCAGTACTTC.

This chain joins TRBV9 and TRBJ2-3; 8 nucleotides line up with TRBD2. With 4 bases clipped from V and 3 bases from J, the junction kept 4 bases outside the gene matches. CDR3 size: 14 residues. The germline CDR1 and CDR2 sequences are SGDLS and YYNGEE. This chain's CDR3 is CASSISGNTDTQYF. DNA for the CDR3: TGTGCCAGCAGCATTAGCGGGAATACAGATACGCAGTATTTT.